This TCR beta chain appears in the sequencing data of a study of OX40 agonist ivuxolimab in advanced cancers. At the level of the study: At approximately 80% male, the cohort had a mean age of about 60 years, ranging from roughly 23 to 80.

Overall study results and limits: At 0.1 to 3.0 mg/kg, CD4+ and CD8+ blood T cells expanded clonally by week 6. Low levels of normalized T-cell clonal expansion also appeared in some nonresponders.

Profiled with immunoSEQ multiplex PCR; TCRdb holds only in-frame clones, not every one. The sample holds some 70,000 clones, around 86% seen once. Regarding this clone: Its antigen is unknown.

The CDR3 runs to 16 residues. The V and J ends lost 2 bases and 3 bases, in that order; junction bases with no gene match: 8. Germline-derived CDR1 and CDR2 are SQVTM and ANQGSEA. This TCR came from an adult with an advanced solid tumor such as melanoma, head and neck, liver or kidney cancer. This chain connects TRBV29-1 to TRBJ2-1; TRBD2 agrees at 9 bases. The sample in question was CD4+ or CD8+ T cells sorted from blood, obtained in a trial of the OX40 agonist ivuxolimab. The CDR3 bases are TGCAGCGTTGAAAGTGTAGCGGGGGCACTCTACAATGAGCAGTTCTTC. Its protein is CSVESVAGALYNEQFF.